This T cell receptor beta chain was sequenced for a study of low-dose radiotherapy and immunotherapy resistance in tumors. Across the study: The treatment that patients received was intravenous nivolumab 240 mg every two weeks plus ipilimumab 1 mg/kg every six weeks. The drug cyclophosphamide was given into a vein at 200 mg/m2 every two weeks, one day before radiation and immunotherapy.

CDR3 length equals 16 residues. Trimming stripped 3 bases from V and 0 bases from J, with 15 bases between. Per germline, CDR1 DFQATT and CDR2 SNEGSKA (reference sequence). Primers targeting TRAV and TRBV primed first-strand cDNA, covering alpha and beta chains. The TCRs were subjected to amplification over roughly 18 PCR cycles employing a constant-region primer in conjunction with a V-primer adapter. TCRdb itself ran the reads through MiXCR, one entry per CDR3 protein. In the table there are 5,900 or so distinct CDR3 sequences, roughly 85% of which are singletons. This clonotype was sampled from a human donor with advanced metastatic prostate, ovarian, gallbladder or colorectal cancer (not recorded which). This table probably holds off-target reads from a library built for another chain. The chain combines TRBV20-1 with TRBJ2-4; D is undetermined. The CDR3 nucleotides read TGCAGTGCTAGGGCGGTGGCAGATCTAGCCAAAAACATTCAGTACTTC. Protein product: CSARAVADLAKNIQYF.